One sample yielded the 26 T cell receptor beta chains listed below, sequenced in a study of T cell repertoires in cytomegalovirus infection (dated by TCRdb to between 2018 and 2021). Sequenced on an Illumina HiSeq 1500. Using fastp at Q25 and MiXCR, TCRdb reprocessed the public reads and kept productive beta chains. All rows with the same CDR3 protein become a single entry with the most common DNA and genes. The sample includes about 400,000 distinct CDR3 sequences, with less than 20% observed a single time. The ten largest clones capture around 9.3% of the sample. Sequencing was performed on PBMCs. Receptor source: a human donor in good health (CMV status not recorded). Some clones in this sample may be carry-over from other donors' samples.

The chain joins TRBV20-1 to TRBJ1-5, with D unclear. This CDR3 has 15 amino acids. V shed 0 bases and J shed 0 bases, with 9 bases lying between them. Germline lookup yields CDR1 DFQATT and CDR2 SNEGSKA (reference sequence). The CDR3 sequence: CSARDSSYSNQPQHF. CDR3 nucleotides: TGCAGTGCTAGAGATAGCAGTTATAGCAATCAGCCCCAGCATTTT.

The table lists this clonotype with many counts. This rearrangement joins TRBV7-2 to TRBJ2-4, with D perhaps TRBD1 or TRBD2 (5 bases each). This CDR3 is 14 amino acids long. CDR1 SGHTA and CDR2 FQGNSA come from the germline V gene. Trimming removed 5 bases from V and 10 bases from J, with 18 bases in between. As DNA, the CDR3 is TGTGCCAGCAGCACGATCCGGGACGGCGAAATTCAGTACTTC. Its translation is CASSTIRDGEIQYF. The whole variable domain, filled in from reference TRBV7-2 and TRBJ2-4, reads GAGVSQSPSNKVTEKGKDVELRCDPISGHTALYWYRQSLGQGLEFLIYFQGNSAPDKSGLPSDRFSAERTGGSVSTLTIQRTQQEDSAVYLCASSTIRDGEIQYFGAGTRLSVL.

This clonotype was seen many times. The genes are TRBV7-2 and TRBJ1-6; D is perhaps TRBD1 (5 bases). V shed 0 bases and J shed 4 bases, with 10 bases lying between them. The CDR3 is 16 residues long. Per the germline V gene, CDR1 is SGHTA and CDR2 is FQGNSA. The CDR3 DNA reads TGTGCCAGCAGCTTAGCGACGGCAGGGTATAATTCACCCCTCCACTTT. It is translated as CASSLATAGYNSPLHF.

This clonotype was observed many times. The J gene is TRBJ1-1, the V gene TRBV18; D call uncertain. This CDR3 comprises 16 residues. V lost 6 bases to trimming and J lost 1 base, with 18 bases between them. CDR1 KGHSH and CDR2 LQKENI come from the germline V gene. Here the CDR3 DNA reads TGTGCCAGCTCTCCAACACCCCAAACGGGGAACACTGAAGCTTTCTTT. It translates to CASSPTPQTGNTEAFF. Full variable domain (missing parts from reference TRBV18 and TRBJ1-1): NAGVMQNPRHLVRRRGQEARLRCSPMKGHSHVYWYRQLPEEGLKFMVYLQKENIIDESGMPKERFSAEFPKEGPSILRIQQVVRGDSAAYFCASSPTPQTGNTEAFFGQGTRLTVV.

Many counts were recorded for this clonotype. V gene TRBV20-1 combines with J gene TRBJ2-1, with 13 bases fitting TRBD2. Germline V CDR1 and CDR2: DFQATT, SNEGSKA (reference sequence). The CDR3 is made up of 13 amino acids. Germline trimming cut 6 bases from V and 9 bases from J; bases unmatched to any gene: 5. Written as DNA, the CDR3 is TGCAGTGCCGGACTAGCGGGAGAAGGTGAGCAGTTCTTC. It translates to CSAGLAGEGEQFF.

V gene TRBV5-4 combines with J gene TRBJ2-3; D uncertain. V lost 0 bases, J lost 0 bases, and 20 bases lay in between. Germline CDR1 reads SGHNT; CDR2 reads YYREEE (reference sequence). The CDR3 sequence is 19 residues long. The CDR3 DNA reads as TGTGCCAGCAGCTTGGATGCATCTATCTTTGAGCGTAGCACAGATACGCAGTATTTT. Its translation is CASSLDASIFERSTDTQYF.

A single count supports this clonotype. V and J are TRBV20-1 and TRBJ2-1; 7 positions agree with TRBD1. CDR1 is DFQATT, CDR2 SNEGSKA, per germline (reference sequence). V dropped 6 bases and J dropped 3; count of bases not matched to a gene: 11. CDR3 length equals 15 residues. The CDR3 here is CSATVGDSFYNEQFF. CDR3 nucleotides: TGCAGTGCCACTGTTGGGGACAGTTTCTACAATGAGCAGTTCTTC.

This clonotype was seen more than once but under ten times. This chain joins TRBV5-6 and TRBJ2-6; D is unresolved. V shed 2 bases and J shed 4 bases, with 10 bases lying between them. Germline V gene data show CDR1 as SGHDT and CDR2 as YYEEEE. This CDR3 is built from 15 residues. The CDR3 nucleotides read TGTGCCAGCAGCTTTGGTTTTGGAGGGGCCAACGTCCTGACTTTC. Translation: CASSFGFGGANVLTF.

This clonotype was detected a few times. The chain couples TRBV29-1 to TRBJ1-2; D might be TRBD1 (5 bases). The CDR3 spans 14 residues. CDR1 is SQVTM and CDR2 is ANQGSEA in the germline V gene. The V end lost 6 bases, the J end lost 6 bases, and 20 bases lay between the germline ends. The CDR3 loop reads CSVSYGQGENGYTF. In DNA form, the CDR3 reads TGCAGCGTATCATATGGTCAGGGAGAGAATGGCTACACCTTC.

V is TRBV28 and J is TRBJ1-2, with D perhaps TRBD1 (6 bases). The CDR3 is 13 amino acids. The ends were cut back, 7 bases at V and 3 bases at J, with 12 bases in the middle. Per the germline V gene, CDR1 is MDHEN and CDR2 is SYDVKM. For the CDR3, the DNA is TGTGCCAGCAACAGGGAGCTCTACTATGGCTACACCTTC. Translating gives CASNRELYYGYTF.

This clonotype was observed many times. The chain's CDR3 is CASSTSGAREQYF. The CDR3 DNA is TGTGCCAGCTCAACTAGCGGGGCTAGGGAGCAGTACTTC. This chain joins TRBV7-2 and TRBJ2-7; 10 bases align to TRBD2. There are 13 residues in the CDR3. Germline trimming cut 8 bases from V and 7 bases from J; bases unmatched to any gene: 8. In germline, CDR1 is SGHTA, CDR2 FQGNSA.

This clonotype was observed a handful of times. The gene calls are TRBV7-9 and TRBJ1-4; perhaps TRBD1 as D (5 bases). Germline CDR1 and CDR2: SEHNR and FQNEAQ (reference sequence). This CDR3 has 18 residues. Trimming pared 2 bases from V and 3 bases from J, leaving 19 bases between. The DNA of the CDR3 is TGTGCCAGCAGCTTACGGCCAGGGATCGCGCGGGCTAATGAAAAACTGTTTTTT. Translating gives CASSLRPGIARANEKLFF. The full variable domain, completed using reference TRBV7-9 and TRBJ1-4, is DTGVSQNPRHKITKRGQNVTFRCDPISEHNRLYWYRQTLGQGPEFLTYFQNEAQLEKSRLLSDRFSAERPKGSFSTLEIQRTEQGDSAMYLCASSLRPGIARANEKLFFGSGTQLSVL.

This rearrangement joins TRBV20-1 to TRBJ2-1, with D hard to call. The CDR3 has 15 amino acids. The ends were cut back, 0 bases at V and 9 bases at J, with 18 bases in the middle. Germline assignment: CDR1 DFQATT and CDR2 SNEGSKA (reference sequence). The CDR3 DNA follows: TGCAGTGCTAGAGATCTGGCGGACCCCGTGGGTGAGCAGTTCTTC. Protein: CSARDLADPVGEQFF.

This clonotype was seen ten or more times. The chain uses TRBV7-6 and TRBJ2-2; D unresolved. This CDR3 has 13 amino acids. Germline loops: CDR1 SGHVS, CDR2 FNYEAQ. The V and J ends lost 4 bases and 6 bases respectively, with 9 bases between them. CDR3 sequence reads: CASSSEIPGELFF. DNA for the CDR3: TGTGCCAGCAGCTCGGAGATCCCCGGGGAGCTGTTTTTT.

The genes are TRBV4-3 and TRBJ2-5; D not resolved. The V end was cut by 4 bases, the J end by 4 bases, with 16 bases between. The CDR3 has 15 residues. The germline V gene encodes CDR1 LGHNA and CDR2 YSLEER. The CDR3 spells CASSRRSGVVETQYF. In DNA, the CDR3 is TGCGCCAGCAGCCGACGCTCAGGAGTAGTAGAGACCCAGTACTTC.

The V gene is TRBV20-1, the J gene TRBJ2-7; 8 nucleotides agree with TRBD1. The CDR3 consists of 16 residues. Germline V CDR1 and CDR2: DFQATT, SNEGSKA (reference sequence). The V and J ends lost 0 bases and 2 bases, in that order; junction bases with no gene match: 9. The CDR3 DNA reads as TGCAGTGCTAGAGATGCTCGGACAGGGAGGACCTACGAGCAGTACTTC. This codes for CSARDARTGRTYEQYF.

The table lists this clonotype with a few counts. The V call is TRBV7-9, the J call TRBJ2-6; D remains unclear. CDR3 size: 19 residues. With 2 bases removed from V and 0 bases from J, the gap between germline ends came to 17 bases. Germline CDR1 is SEHNR and CDR2 is FQNEAQ (reference sequence). CDR3 nucleotides: TGTGCCAGCAGCTTAAAATGGGTCAGACCCGGCTCTGGGGCCAACGTCCTGACTTTC. Translating gives CASSLKWVRPGSGANVLTF.

The table lists this clonotype with a few counts. The chain carries TRBV6-6 and TRBJ1-5; D unclear. There are 13 residues in the CDR3. With 6 bases removed from V and 5 bases from J, the gap between germline ends came to 11 bases. Germline lookup yields CDR1 MNHNY and CDR2 SVGAGI (reference sequence). CDR3 loop: CASRFQVDQPQHF. CDR3 sequence (DNA): TGTGCCAGCAGATTCCAGGTCGATCAGCCCCAGCATTTT.

This clonotype was recorded at least ten times. The rearrangement uses TRBV7-8 and TRBJ1-6; TRBD1 might be the D (5 bases). The CDR3 is 18 amino acids. Trimming took off 2 bases at V and 1 base at J, with 15 bases between the two ends. Looked up from germline, CDR1 is SGHVS and CDR2 is FQNEAQ. CDR3 amino acids: CASSLLRDLRSYNSPLHF. CDR3 nucleotides: TGTGCCAGCAGCTTATTGAGGGACCTTCGTTCCTATAATTCACCCCTCCACTTT. The full variable domain, completed using reference TRBV7-8 and TRBJ1-6, is GAGVSQSPRYKVAKRGQDVALRCDPISGHVSLFWYQQALGQGPEFLTYFQNEAQLDKSGLPSDRFFAERPEGSVSTLKIQRTQQEDSAVYLCASSLLRDLRSYNSPLHFGNGTRLTVT.

At least ten counts were recorded for this clonotype. This rearrangement joins TRBV7-6 to TRBJ1-6; no clear D. This CDR3 is built from 16 residues. With 5 bases removed from V and 5 bases from J, the gap between germline ends came to 16 bases. Germline CDR1 is SGHVS and CDR2 is FNYEAQ. In nucleotides, the CDR3 is TGTGCCAGCAGCCCGCTAGACTATTGGGATAATTCACCCCTCCACTTT. Translating gives CASSPLDYWDNSPLHF.

This clonotype was counted between two and nine times. The rearrangement uses TRBV4-1 and TRBJ2-5, with D possibly being TRBD2 (6 bases). This CDR3 has 16 residues. V lost 0 bases to trimming and J lost 3 bases, with 14 bases between them. Germline V gene data show CDR1 as MGHRA and CDR2 as YSYEKL. The CDR3 DNA reads as TGCGCCAGCAGCCAAGATCCCGGCGGGGCTAAAGAGACCCAGTACTTC. Its translation: CASSQDPGGAKETQYF.

This clonotype was recorded a few times. The chain carries TRBV6-6 and TRBJ1-2; D is perhaps TRBD1 (5 bases). The CDR3 loop spans 14 amino acids. Trimming left V 8 bases short and J 7 bases short, with 20 bases between. CDR1 and CDR2 (germline): MNHNY, SVGAGI (reference sequence). CDR3 in amino acids: CASEDRGGTGGYTF. The CDR3 nucleotides are TGTGCCAGCGAAGACCGTGGGGGGACGGGTGGCTACACCTTC.

This chain links TRBV11-2 with TRBJ2-2, with TRBD2 as a possible D gene (6 bases). Germline lookup yields CDR1 SGHAT and CDR2 FQNNGV. V lost 3 bases and J lost 1, with 21 bases in between. The CDR3 has 19 amino acids. The CDR3 DNA reads as TGTGCCAGCAGCTTTCGGGGAGGACCGGGACTTCGGAACACCGGGGAGCTGTTTTTT. It specifies CASSFRGGPGLRNTGELFF.

There are many counts of this clonotype. The chain links TRBV7-2 to TRBJ2-2; possibly TRBD1 or TRBD2 for D (5 bases each). This CDR3 spans 14 amino acids. Germline V gene sequence: CDR1 SGHTA, CDR2 FQGNSA. The V gene lost 7 bases and the J gene lost 5 bases, with 14 bases spanning the gap. Written as DNA, the CDR3 is TGTGCCAGCAACCGGATGGGGGAAACCGGGGAGCTGTTTTTT. It translates to CASNRMGETGELFF. The entire variable domain, with the rest obtained from reference TRBV7-2 and TRBJ2-2, is as follows: GAGVSQSPSNKVTEKGKDVELRCDPISGHTALYWYRQSLGQGLEFLIYFQGNSAPDKSGLPSDRFSAERTGGSVSTLTIQRTQQEDSAVYLCASNRMGETGELFFGEGSRLTVL.

This clonotype was recorded many times. This chain links TRBV7-2 with TRBJ1-2; 9 positions agree with TRBD1. CDR3 length: 17 amino acids. The junction had 11 bases not matched to a gene; V was cut back by 4 bases and J by 2 bases. CDR1 is SGHTA, CDR2 FQGNSA, per germline. The CDR3 here is CASSYGTGLSVNYGYTF. The CDR3 bases are TGTGCCAGCAGCTACGGGACAGGGCTTTCCGTGAACTATGGCTACACCTTC.

This clonotype has a handful of counts. V is TRBV6-5 and J is TRBJ2-7, with a weak D call TRBD2 (6 bases). CDR1 MNHEY and CDR2 SVGAGI come from the germline V gene. The V and J ends lost 6 bases and 2 bases respectively, with 17 bases between them. CDR3 size: 15 residues. The CDR3 sequence: CASSRDSPIPYEQYF. CDR3 DNA: TGTGCCAGCAGCCGGGACTCCCCAATCCCCTACGAGCAGTACTTC.